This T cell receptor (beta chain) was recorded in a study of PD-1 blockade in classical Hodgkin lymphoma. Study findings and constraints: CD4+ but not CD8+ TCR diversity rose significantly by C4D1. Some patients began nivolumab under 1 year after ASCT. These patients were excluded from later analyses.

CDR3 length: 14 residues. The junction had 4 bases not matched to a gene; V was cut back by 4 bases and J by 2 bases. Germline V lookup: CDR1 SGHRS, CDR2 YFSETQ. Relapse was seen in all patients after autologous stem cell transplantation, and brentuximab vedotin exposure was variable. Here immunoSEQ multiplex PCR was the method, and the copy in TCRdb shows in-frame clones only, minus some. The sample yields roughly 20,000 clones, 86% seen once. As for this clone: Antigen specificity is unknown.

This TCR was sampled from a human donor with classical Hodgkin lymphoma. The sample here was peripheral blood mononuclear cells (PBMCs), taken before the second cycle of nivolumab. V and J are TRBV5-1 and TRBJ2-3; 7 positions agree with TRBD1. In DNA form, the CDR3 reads TGCGCCAGCAGCGTGGGGACAGCCACAGATACGCAGTATTTT. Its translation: CASSVGTATDTQYF.